This TCR beta chain was recovered during a study of regulatory T cells in long-lasting Graves disease. Researchers made TCR beta libraries by using iRepertoire HTBI primers and running Arm-PCR on CDR3 regions. TCRdb itself ran the multiplex PCR reads through MiXCR, one entry per CDR3 protein. In the table there are a few hundred thousand distinct CDR3 sequences, around 15% of which are singletons. This clonotype was recorded at least ten times. Noted time point: newly diagnosed GD, antithyroid drugs for less than 3 months. RNA from PBMCs was the source of the TCR library. V lost 0 bases, J lost 3 bases, and 12 bases stayed unmatched. Germline loops: CDR1 SGHTA, CDR2 FQGNSA. The CDR3 is made up of 18 amino acids. This same sample was also part of a study on T cells in Graves' hyperthyroidism and ophthalmopathy. This second study notes: With a duration under 2 months, the hyperthyroidism was newly diagnosed in patients aged 18 to 65. First-round RT-PCR of the TCR CDR3 relied on the HTBI primer set. From stable hyperthyroidism, ophthalmopathy was separated by a 13 V-J model.

The input for sequencing was peripheral blood mononuclear cells (PBMCs), taken at new diagnosis, from a patient treated with antithyroid drugs. This receptor was taken from a woman aged 18-35 years with Graves disease. The chain carries TRBV7-2 and TRBJ2-7; 9 nucleotides align to TRBD2. CDR3 loop: CASSLAALGAGGLYEQYF. CDR3 nucleotide sequence: TGTGCCAGCAGCTTAGCGGCCCTAGGGGCGGGAGGGCTCTACGAGCAGTACTTC.